A single count supports the clone carrying this T cell receptor (beta chain). The antigen is undetermined. The CDR3 runs to 13 residues. Germline CDR1 and CDR2: SEHNR and FQNEAQ (reference sequence). Trimming shortened V by 3 bases and J by 5 bases, and 10 bases separated the two germline ends. These data come from a study of identifying expanded T cells in peripheral blood. Whole-study results and caveats: Differentially abundant clones: about 1.1 between replicates, about 17 at around 2 weeks, more than 18 at four. Variance in clone template counts between approximately two-week samples significantly increased with total template count across all healthy donors.

The protocol was immunoSEQ multiplex PCR, while the TCRdb copy is restricted to in-frame clones and leaves out a portion. This sample has 100,000 to 150,000 clones, with 84% found just once. Sequencing used blood. This chain connects TRBV7-9 to TRBJ1-2; D is possibly TRBD1 (5 bases). The TCR originated in a person between 18 and 70 years old in good health. For the CDR3, the DNA is TGTGCCAGCAGCTTCGACAGTTCTTATGGCTACACCTTC. Its translation is CASSFDSSYGYTF.